This T cell receptor beta chain was identified during a study of blood T cell repertoires in COVID-19. Study background: Samples representing acute and convalescent COVID-19 were sourced from the United States, Italy and Spain. Nucleic acid was either cDNA or gDNA, and it came from T cells, B-cell-depleted T cells, or PBMCs.

The J segment lost 0 bases and the V segment lost 9 bases, leaving 13 bases of the junction unmatched. There are 16 residues in the CDR3. Germline V gene data show CDR1 as LNHDA and CDR2 as SQIVND (reference sequence). Authors' processing steps: Nucleated cell counts were estimated from reference gene primer amplification. Here immunoSEQ multiplex PCR was the method, and the copy in TCRdb shows in-frame clones only, minus some. V, J and clone size reflect that table, while D and trimming were determined from the DNA. The table lists approximately 350,000 clones, around nine tenths of them singletons.

This clonotype originated in a woman under 30 who had recovered from COVID-19. What was sequenced was peripheral blood. The rearrangement joins TRBV19 to TRBJ1-1, with TRBD1 matching 7 bases. The CDR3 DNA follows: TGTGCCAGCTACAGGGGTGACGGTTTCCTGAACACTGAAGCTTTCTTT. Protein: CASYRGDGFLNTEAFF.